Below, one T cell receptor (beta chain) is given with its context. This entry comes from a study of blood T cell repertoires in COVID-19. Study information: Italy, Spain and the United States were the sources of the convalescent and acute COVID-19 samples. Sources were T cells, B-cell-depleted T cells, or PBMCs; the material itself was cDNA or gDNA.

The authors' processing: Amplification of reference gene primers provided the estimated nucleated cell counts. The table came from immunoSEQ multiplex PCR; TCRdb's copy has only in-frame clones and leaves some out. The V and J calls and clone size come from that table; D and trimming were worked out from the DNA. The repertoire holds approximately 260,000 clones, with approximately 80% as singletons. This sequence originates from a woman aged 80 or older with active or convalescent COVID-19. Material: peripheral blood.

Here the CDR3 reads CASSFPGQVNNEQFF. CDR3 DNA sequence: TGTGCCAGCAGCTTCCCGGGACAGGTGAACAATGAGCAGTTCTTC. The rearrangement links TRBV5-4 to TRBJ2-1; 8 bases match TRBD1. The V segment lost 2 bases and the J segment 5 bases; nucleotides outside the gene matches: 6. The CDR3 has 15 residues. Germline CDR1 is SGHNT and CDR2 is YYREEE (reference sequence).